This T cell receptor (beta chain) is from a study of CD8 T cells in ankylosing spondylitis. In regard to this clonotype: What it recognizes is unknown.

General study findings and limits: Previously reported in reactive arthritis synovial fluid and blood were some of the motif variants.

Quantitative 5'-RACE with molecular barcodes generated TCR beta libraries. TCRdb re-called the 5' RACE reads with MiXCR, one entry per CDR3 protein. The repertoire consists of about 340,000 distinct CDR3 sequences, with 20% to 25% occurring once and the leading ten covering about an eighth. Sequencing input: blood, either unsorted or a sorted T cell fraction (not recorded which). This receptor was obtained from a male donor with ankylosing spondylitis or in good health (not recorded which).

The CDR3 sequence: CASSKAGHKGGFTGELFF. In DNA, the CDR3 is TGTGCCAGCAGCAAGGCGGGACACAAGGGCGGTTTCACCGGGGAGCTGTTTTTT. The chain couples TRBV9 to TRBJ2-2; possibly TRBD1 or TRBD2 for D (6 bases each). Germline assignment: CDR1 SGDLS and CDR2 YYNGEE. This CDR3 is built from 18 residues. V was trimmed by 4 bases and J by 4 bases, leaving 23 bases between them.